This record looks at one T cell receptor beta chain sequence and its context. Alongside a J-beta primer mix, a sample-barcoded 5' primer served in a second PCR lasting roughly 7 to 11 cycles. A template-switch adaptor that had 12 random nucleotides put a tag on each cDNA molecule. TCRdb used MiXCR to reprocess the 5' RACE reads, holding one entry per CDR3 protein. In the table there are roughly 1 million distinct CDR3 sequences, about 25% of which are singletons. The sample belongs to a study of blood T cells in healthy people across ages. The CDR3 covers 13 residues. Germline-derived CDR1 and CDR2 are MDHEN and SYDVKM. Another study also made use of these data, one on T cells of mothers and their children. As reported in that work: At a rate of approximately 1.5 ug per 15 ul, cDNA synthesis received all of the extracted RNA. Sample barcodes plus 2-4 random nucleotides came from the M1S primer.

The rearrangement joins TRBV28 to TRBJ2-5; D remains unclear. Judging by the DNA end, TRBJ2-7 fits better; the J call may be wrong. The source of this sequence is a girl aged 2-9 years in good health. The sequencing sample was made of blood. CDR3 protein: CASSSDGTYEQYF. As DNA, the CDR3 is TGTGCCAGCAGTTCGGACGGTACCTACGAGCAGTACTTC.